A selection of T cell receptor beta chains follows, all from one sample in a study of T cells in Graves' hyperthyroidism and ophthalmopathy. TCRdb reprocessed the multiplex PCR reads with MiXCR, giving one entry per CDR3 protein. Of 250,000 or so distinct CDR3 sequences detected, roughly 15% appear once; the ten largest clones hold around 30%. Sequencing was carried out using blood. The receptors were sampled from a woman aged 45-60 years with Graves' hyperthyroidism that later progressed to Graves' ophthalmopathy. Both conserved end residues are part of each CDR3.

J gene | V gene | CDR3 protein
TRBJ2-7 | TRBV20-1 | CSANEKGGPYEQYF
TRBJ1-2 | TRBV6-1 | CASSVVDYYGYTF
TRBJ1-1 | TRBV29-1 | CSVEGQGGAFF
TRBJ2-1 | TRBV2 | CARTGQATSGGGYNEQFF
TRBJ2-5 | TRBV20-1 | CSAPDGDETQYF
TRBJ2-1 | TRBV9 | CASSVGGGLAGGFEQFF
TRBJ2-2 | TRBV29-1 | CSGAGTASGELFF
TRBJ2-3 | TRBV7-9 | CASSPRGPDTQYF
TRBJ2-3 | TRBV12-3/TRBV12-4 | CASSLAGALTDTQYF
TRBJ2-1 | TRBV6-1 | CASTPMGLALEFF
TRBJ1-1 | TRBV10-3 | CAIRSWDESTEAFF
TRBJ2-1 | TRBV12-3/TRBV12-4 | CASSFLEPLAGGSSYNEQFF
TRBJ2-7 | TRBV5-1 | CASSLGANEQYF
TRBJ1-1 | TRBV2 | CASVRAPNTEAFF
TRBJ2-1 | TRBV19 | CASSIEGSNNEQLF
TRBJ2-1 | TRBV11-2 | CASSWGQFYNEQFF
TRBJ2-1 | TRBV11-2 | CASSLGTGAYNEQFF
TRBJ2-3 | TRBV9 | CASSLPPPHTDTQYF